This entry features one T cell receptor (beta chain) sequence. The target antigen is unknown. The donors belonged to the approximately 130-subject validation cohort, separate from the roughly 670-subject first cohort. The source of the sample is a study of cytomegalovirus exposure and HLA in healthy donors. Findings and caveats of the study: Confirmation in vitro established that a few CMV-associated chains were specific for CMV antigens. The authors enumerated around 150 TCR beta chains as linked to cytomegalovirus. The finding came from a later analysis; first-cohort TCR clusters tended to co-occur in the 110 or so validation repertoires.

There are 15 residues in the CDR3. Germline V CDR1 and CDR2: SEHNR, FQNEAQ (reference sequence). Deletions cut 3 bases from V and 4 bases from J, with 12 bases between. Sequenced by immunoSEQ multiplex PCR; TCRdb stores in-frame clones only, minus some. The sample lists fewer than 250,000 clones; about 83% were seen once. This TCR was recovered from a man younger than 30 in good health and CMV-seronegative. Sequenced material: PBMCs. This chain links TRBV7-9 with TRBJ2-2, with D possibly being TRBD1 (7 bases). The chain's CDR3 is CASSLGQGGTGELFF. The CDR3 nucleotides read TGTGCCAGCAGCTTGGGGCAGGGGGGCACCGGGGAGCTGTTTTTT.